One and the same sample provided the 32 T cell receptor beta chains below, sequenced in a study of blood T cell repertoires in COVID-19. TCRdb's copy holds only in-frame clones and misses some; the assay was immunoSEQ multiplex PCR. The data contain 200,000 to 250,000 clones, around four fifths of them singletons. The specimen sequenced was PBMCs or T cells enriched from blood (not recorded which). Receptor source: a woman in her forties or fifties who had been exposed to COVID-19.

This clone showed up just once. This chain joins TRBV5-6 and TRBJ1-3, with D tentatively TRBD1 (6 bases). The CDR3 is 18 residues long. CDR1 and CDR2 (germline): SGHDT, YYEEEE. V shed 1 base and J shed 0 bases, with 17 bases lying between them. The CDR3 DNA follows: TGTGCCAGCAGCTTGAGGGCAGGGGCCCTATTCTCTGGAAACACCATATATTTT. Amino acids: CASSLRAGALFSGNTIYF. The whole variable domain, remainder taken from reference TRBV5-6 and TRBJ1-3, is DAGVTQSPTHLIKTRGQQVTLRCSPKSGHDTVSWYQQALGQGPQFIFQYYEEEERQRGNFPDRFSGHQFPNYSSELNVNALLLGDSALYLCASSLRAGALFSGNTIYFGEGSWLTVV.

This clone was seen once. The chain recombines TRBV18 with TRBJ1-2; 7 bases agree with TRBD1. V gave up 3 bases and J gave up 2 bases; unmatched junction bases: 6. CDR1 is KGHSH and CDR2 is LQKENI in the germline V gene. CDR3 length: 15 amino acids. CDR3 sequence: CASSPPGQANYGYTF. The CDR3 DNA is TGTGCCAGCTCACCCCCCGGACAGGCCAACTATGGCTACACCTTC.

The chain joins TRBV14 to TRBJ2-1, with TRBD2 matching over 8 bases. Germline loops: CDR1 SGHDN, CDR2 FVKESK. The CDR3 is 15 amino acids. V gave up 1 base and J gave up 9 bases; unmatched junction bases: 8. The CDR3 region has the DNA TGTGCCAGCAGCCAAGGCCACGGGGGGGTCCTTGAGCAGTTCTTC. As protein: CASSQGHGGVLEQFF.

This clone was seen only a few times. CDR3 bases: TGCGCCAGCAGCTCCCGGCCTCTAGGAGGGGAAAAACTGTTTTTT. Amino acid sequence: CASSSRPLGGEKLFF. V usage is TRBV5-1 and J usage is TRBJ1-4, with D unresolved. Trimming stripped 3 bases from V and 8 bases from J, with 17 bases between. The CDR3 has 15 amino acids. Germline V CDR1 and CDR2: SGHRS, YFSETQ.

The DNA of the CDR3 is TGTGCCAGCAGCCTTACCTTGACAGAGAACACTGAAGCTTTCTTT. This sequence encodes CASSLTLTENTEAFF. The rearrangement uses TRBV4-2 and TRBJ1-1; possibly TRBD1 for D (5 bases). There are 15 residues in the CDR3. CDR1 and CDR2 from the germline V gene are LGHNA and YNFKEQ. Trimming took off 4 bases at V and 1 base at J, with 13 bases between the two ends.

CDR3 sequence (DNA): TGTGCCAGCAGCCAGGGACAGGGGCTTTCTGGCTACACCTTC. It encodes CASSQGQGLSGYTF. V gene TRBV7-9 combines with J gene TRBJ1-2, with 10 bases that match TRBD1. Unmatched junction bases numbered 7, after V lost 5 bases and J lost 7 bases. Germline V lookup: CDR1 SEHNR, CDR2 FQNEAQ (reference sequence). The CDR3 totals 14 residues.

J is TRBJ2-7 and V is TRBV6-5; D remains unclear. The V gene's germline CDR1 is MNHEY and CDR2 SVGAGI. The CDR3 is made up of 13 amino acids. V lost 5 bases and J 3 bases, leaving 11 bases between the germline ends. CDR3 bases: TGTGCCAGCAGTCCTTACCGACTCTACGAGCAGTACTTC. It codes for CASSPYRLYEQYF.

V and J are TRBV27 and TRBJ1-5; unclear D gene. CDR1 is MNHEY and CDR2 is SMNVEV in the germline V gene (reference sequence). This CDR3 spans 12 amino acids. Trimming shortened V by 8 bases and J by 2 bases, and 7 bases separated the two germline ends. The CDR3 region has the DNA TGTGCCAGCGGCTTGGGCAATCAGCCCCAGCATTTT. Amino acid sequence: CASGLGNQPQHF.

V and J are TRBV18 and TRBJ1-1; TRBD1 is a possible D gene (6 bases). The CDR3 is 15 amino acids. Germline values: CDR1 KGHSH, CDR2 LQKENI. V was shortened by 0 bases and J by 4 bases, with 12 bases between the two germline ends. This CDR3 is CASSPPRGAGTEAFF. CDR3 nucleotides: TGTGCCAGCTCACCACCACGGGGGGCCGGCACTGAAGCTTTCTTT.

V is TRBV3-1 (or the pseudogene TRBV3-2) and J is TRBJ1-1, with D uncertain. The V and J ends lost 3 bases and 6 bases respectively, with 8 bases between them. The germline V gene encodes CDR1 LGHDT and CDR2 YNNKEL (reference sequence). The CDR3 totals 12 residues. The CDR3 DNA is TGTGCCAGCAGCCAGTACCTATCTGAAGCTTTCTTT. Protein: CASSQYLSEAFF.

This clone was seen a single time. V gene TRBV19 combines with J gene TRBJ1-3, with TRBD1 matching over 7 bases. Losses at the gene ends were 7 bases for V and 2 bases for J; bases not matched to a gene: 8. CDR1 is LNHDA, CDR2 SQIVND, per germline (reference sequence). The CDR3 covers 15 residues. The CDR3 spells CASTPGQTTGNTIYF. The CDR3 coding sequence is TGTGCCAGTACCCCGGGACAGACGACTGGAAACACCATATATTTT.

This sequence joins TRBV1 and TRBJ1-6; the table calls TRBD1, which could not be checked here. TRBV1 is a pseudogene locus. The CDR3 covers 15 residues. DNA of the CDR3: TGCACCAGCAGCCAGGGGGGACAGTCCCATTCACCCCTCCACTTT. The encoded protein is CTSSQGGQSHSPLHF.

J is TRBJ1-1 and V is TRBV9, with TRBD1 identical over 12 bases. Trimming cost V 4 bases and J 5 bases; bases outside gene matches: 12. This CDR3 region has 17 residues. Germline V CDR1 and CDR2: SGDLS, YYNGEE. CDR3 nucleotides: TGTGCCAGCAGCATTAGCCGGGACAGGGGGCCGGGGACTGAAGCTTTCTTT. Its translation is CASSISRDRGPGTEAFF.

This chain links TRBV25-1 with TRBJ2-5; D is possibly TRBD2 (5 bases). CDR3 length equals 14 residues. V lost 3 bases, J lost 7 bases, and 15 bases lay in between. Germline loops: CDR1 MGHDK, CDR2 SYGVNS. The CDR3 coding sequence is TGTGCCAGCAGTGACCGAGGCCTGGCGGGGACCCAGTACTTC. It specifies CASSDRGLAGTQYF.

This clone has more than one count but fewer than ten. The chain couples TRBV6-2 or TRBV6-3 to TRBJ2-2, with 9 positions matching TRBD2. This CDR3 spans 14 amino acids. The trim removed 6 bases at V and 4 bases at J, leaving 3 bases unmatched. CDR1 is MNHEY and CDR2 is SVGEGT in the germline V gene. The CDR3 bases are TGTGCCAGCAGGCCTAGCGGGACCACCGGGGAGCTGTTTTTT. It translates to CASRPSGTTGELFF.

The genes are TRBV20-1 and TRBJ2-1; tentative D call: TRBD2 (6 bases). In germline, CDR1 is DFQATT, CDR2 SNEGSKA (reference sequence). This CDR3 has 14 amino acids. V was cut by 3 bases and J by 5 bases, with 14 bases left in between. The CDR3 protein is CSASSGRGNNEQFF. CDR3 DNA: TGCAGTGCTAGTTCTGGGCGCGGGAACAATGAGCAGTTCTTC.

The rearrangement links TRBV18 to TRBJ2-5; 7 bases map to TRBD2. CDR3 length equals 14 residues. CDR1 and CDR2 (germline): KGHSH, LQKENI. The J segment lost 3 bases and the V segment lost 3 bases, leaving 4 bases of the junction unmatched. CDR3 sequence reads: CASSPTGGKETQYF. For the CDR3, the DNA is TGTGCCAGCTCACCGACCGGGGGGAAAGAGACCCAGTACTTC.

The genes are TRBV5-1 and TRBJ2-3; 8 bases map to TRBD2. The J segment lost 7 bases and the V segment lost 3 bases, leaving 7 bases of the junction unmatched. The CDR3 contains 14 residues. CDR1 is SGHRS and CDR2 is YFSETQ in the germline V gene. Here the CDR3 reads CASSWGSGGYTQYF. Here the CDR3 DNA reads TGCGCCAGCAGCTGGGGGAGCGGGGGATATACGCAGTATTTT.

The chain combines TRBV11-3 with TRBJ2-1, with 8 bases matching TRBD2. J gave up 10 bases and V 3 bases, and 11 bases lay outside the gene matches. Germline-derived CDR1 and CDR2 are SGHNT and YENEEA. CDR3 length equals 15 residues. The DNA for the CDR3 is TGTGCCAGCAGCTTTATGCGGGGGGCCGCCGGGGAGCAGTTCTTC. This translates into CASSFMRGAAGEQFF.

V is TRBV10-2 and J is TRBJ2-5, with D possibly being TRBD1 (7 bases). Trimming left V 5 bases short and J 4 bases short, with 26 bases between. Germline V CDR1 and CDR2: WSHSY, SAAADI. This CDR3 contains 18 residues. The CDR3 bases are TGCGCCAGCAGTAGACTGGACAGGAGGGTACTTAAATCAGAGACCCAGTACTTC. Translation gives CASSRLDRRVLKSETQYF.

The chain couples TRBV10-3 to TRBJ1-2, with TRBD1 identical over 8 bases. Germline V gene sequence: CDR1 ENHRY, CDR2 SYGVKD. This CDR3 is built from 15 residues. Trimming cost V 3 bases and J 4 bases; bases outside gene matches: 7. DNA of the CDR3: TGTGCCATCAGTGACCCGGGACAGGCGAGCTATGGCTACACCTTC. It encodes CAISDPGQASYGYTF.

This clone was detected once. The CDR3 sequence: CASSPQGPTALSGNTIYF. CDR3 in DNA: TGTGCCAGCTCACCACAGGGGCCCACCGCCCTCTCTGGAAACACCATATATTTT. This chain connects TRBV18 to TRBJ1-3; a possible D gene is TRBD1 (5 bases). The CDR3 has 18 residues. Trimming left V 1 base short and J 0 bases short, with 16 bases between. CDR1 KGHSH and CDR2 LQKENI come from the germline V gene.

The chain uses TRBV7-2 and TRBJ2-1; D not certain. V was shortened by 1 base and J by 0 bases, with 7 bases between the two germline ends. The length of the CDR3 is 15 residues. Germline CDR1 is SGHTA and CDR2 is FQGNSA. DNA for the CDR3: TGTGCCAGCAGCTTAGTATGGAGCTCCTACAATGAGCAGTTCTTC. Translating gives CASSLVWSSYNEQFF.

The chain employs TRBV29-1 and TRBJ2-5; 11 bases match TRBD1. This CDR3 region has 13 residues. Trimming at V came to 6 bases and at J to 3 bases, leaving 3 bases not matched to a gene. The germline V gene has CDR1 SQVTM and CDR2 ANQGSEA. CDR3 residues: CSVGQGEKETQYF. The CDR3 region has the DNA TGCAGCGTGGGACAGGGGGAGAAAGAGACCCAGTACTTC. The full variable domain, in which reference TRBV29-1 and TRBJ2-5 provide the parts outside the CDR3, is SAVISQKPSRDICQRGTSLTIQCQVDSQVTMMFWYRQQPGQSLTLIATANQGSEATYESGFVIDKFPISRPNLTFSTLTVSNMSPEDSSIYLCSVGQGEKETQYFGPGTRLLVL.

The rearrangement links TRBV3-1 (or the pseudogene TRBV3-2) to TRBJ1-3; no clear D gene. Trimming pared 7 bases from V and 0 bases from J, leaving 10 bases between. Germline CDR1 reads LGHDT; CDR2 reads YNNKEL (reference sequence). This CDR3 contains 14 residues. The CDR3 DNA reads as TGTGCCAGCACTACTACTGGCTCTGGAAACACCATATATTTT. Amino acids: CASTTTGSGNTIYF.

This sequence joins TRBV19 and TRBJ1-2; 8 positions agree with TRBD1. This CDR3 spans 14 amino acids. Trimming at V came to 6 bases and at J to 6 bases, leaving 9 bases not matched to a gene. Germline V gives CDR1 LNHDA, CDR2 SQIVND (reference sequence). The CDR3 DNA reads as TGTGCCAGTAGCCCGACAGGGGATAAGAATGGCTACACCTTC. The encoded protein is CASSPTGDKNGYTF. Full variable domain (missing parts from reference TRBV19 and TRBJ1-2): DGGITQSPKYLFRKEGQNVTLSCEQNLNHDAMYWYRQDPGQGLRLIYYSQIVNDFQKGDIAEGYSVSREKKESFPLTVTSAQKNPTAFYLCASSPTGDKNGYTFGSGTRLTVV.

The genes are TRBV19 and TRBJ2-7; no clear D gene. The CDR3 runs 13 residues. The germline V and J ends were trimmed by 3 bases and 5 bases, with 11 bases remaining between them. Germline CDR1 reads LNHDA; CDR2 reads SQIVND (reference sequence). CDR3 in amino acids: CASSMPEANEQYF. The CDR3 DNA is TGTGCCAGTAGTATGCCTGAGGCAAACGAGCAGTACTTC.

This chain connects TRBV5-6 to TRBJ1-4, with 7 bases lining up with TRBD1. Losses at the gene ends were 6 bases for V and 8 bases for J; bases not matched to a gene: 7. Germline V CDR1 and CDR2: SGHDT, YYEEEE. The CDR3 totals 13 residues. CDR3: CASTRTGGEKLFF. CDR3 coding DNA: TGTGCCAGCACCCGGACAGGCGGCGAAAAACTGTTTTTT.

The chain combines TRBV10-1 with TRBJ2-3; 7 bases align to TRBD2. This CDR3 has 15 amino acids. The junction had 5 bases not matched to a gene; V was cut back by 5 bases and J by 0 bases. CDR1 is WNHNN and CDR2 is SYGVQD in the germline V gene (reference sequence). In DNA form, the CDR3 reads TGCGCCAGCAGTCCACTAGCGACCAGCACAGATACGCAGTATTTT. The encoded protein is CASSPLATSTDTQYF.

The V and J genes are TRBV27 and TRBJ1-2, with D possibly matching TRBD1 (5 bases). The CDR3 consists of 14 residues. The V gene's germline CDR1 is MNHEY and CDR2 SMNVEV (reference sequence). V gave up 5 bases and J gave up 2 bases, with 12 bases separating them. The DNA for the CDR3 is TGTGCCAGCAGTCCAACGACAGCGAACTATGGCTACACCTTC. Translating gives CASSPTTANYGYTF.

CDR3 in DNA: TGTGCCAGCAGCCTGATAGGACAGGAAGCTTTCTTT. It encodes CASSLIGQEAFF. The chain uses TRBV3-1 (or the pseudogene TRBV3-2) and TRBJ1-1; a possible D gene is TRBD1 (6 bases). The CDR3 contains 12 residues. The V and J ends lost 4 bases and 8 bases respectively, with 11 bases between them. Germline CDR1 is LGHDT and CDR2 is YNNKEL (reference sequence).

J is TRBJ1-1 and V is TRBV7-8; tentative D call: TRBD1 (5 bases). Trimming cost V 0 bases and J 8 bases, with 10 bases left between them. The CDR3 is made up of 13 amino acids. The germline V gene has CDR1 SGHVS and CDR2 FQNEAQ. The DNA for the CDR3 is TGTGCCAGCAGCTTAGCGCGGGGGACGGAAGCTTTCTTT. Translating it yields CASSLARGTEAFF.